This TCR beta chain was captured by sequencing in a study of blood T cell repertoires in COVID-19. In the study overall: T cells, B-cell-depleted T cells, or PBMCs provided the cDNA or gDNA that served as material.

Original processing notes: Reference gene primer amplification yielded estimated nucleated cell counts. Generated by immunoSEQ multiplex PCR, the TCRdb table keeps only in-frame clones and is missing some. The DNA was the basis for D and trimming; V, J and clone size are from that table. The sample includes 100,000 to 150,000 clones, 85% of them seen just once. The CDR3 length is 15 residues. Trimming cost V 3 bases and J 2 bases, with 11 bases left between them. CDR1 SNHLY and CDR2 FYNNEI come from the germline V gene. Sequencing was carried out using peripheral blood. This TCR was recovered from a man older than 75 with active or convalescent COVID-19. V usage is TRBV2 and J usage is TRBJ2-1; perhaps TRBD2 as D (6 bases). In nucleotides, the CDR3 is TGTGCCAGCAGTGAGGAGCGGGCCGCCTACAATGAGCAGTTCTTC. It specifies CASSEERAAYNEQFF.